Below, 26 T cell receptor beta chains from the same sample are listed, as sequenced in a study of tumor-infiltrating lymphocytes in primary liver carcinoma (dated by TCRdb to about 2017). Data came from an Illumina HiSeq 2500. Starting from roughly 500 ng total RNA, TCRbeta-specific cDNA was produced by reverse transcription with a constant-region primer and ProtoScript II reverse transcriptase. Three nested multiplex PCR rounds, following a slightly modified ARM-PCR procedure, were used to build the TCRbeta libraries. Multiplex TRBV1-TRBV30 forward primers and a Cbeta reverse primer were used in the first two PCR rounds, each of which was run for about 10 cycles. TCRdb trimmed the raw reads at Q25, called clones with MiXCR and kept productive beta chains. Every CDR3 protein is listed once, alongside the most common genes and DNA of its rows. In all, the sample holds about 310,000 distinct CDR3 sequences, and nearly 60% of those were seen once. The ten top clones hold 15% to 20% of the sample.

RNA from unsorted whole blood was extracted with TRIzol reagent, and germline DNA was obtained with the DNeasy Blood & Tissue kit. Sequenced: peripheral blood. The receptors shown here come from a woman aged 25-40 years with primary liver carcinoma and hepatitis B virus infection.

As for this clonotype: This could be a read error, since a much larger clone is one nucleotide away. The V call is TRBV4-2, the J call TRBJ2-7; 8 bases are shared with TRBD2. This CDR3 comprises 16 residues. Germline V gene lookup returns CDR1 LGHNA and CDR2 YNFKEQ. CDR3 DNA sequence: TGTGCCGGCAGCCCGACAAGAGGAAATAGCGGGGACGAGCAGTACTTC. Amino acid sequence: CAGSPTRGNSGDEQYF.

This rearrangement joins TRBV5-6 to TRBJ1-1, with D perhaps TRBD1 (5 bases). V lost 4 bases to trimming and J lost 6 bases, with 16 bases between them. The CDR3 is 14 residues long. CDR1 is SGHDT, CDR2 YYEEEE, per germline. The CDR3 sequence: CASSGKGGAAEAFF. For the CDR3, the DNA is TGTGCCAGCAGCGGTAAAGGAGGGGCCGCTGAAGCTTTCTTT.

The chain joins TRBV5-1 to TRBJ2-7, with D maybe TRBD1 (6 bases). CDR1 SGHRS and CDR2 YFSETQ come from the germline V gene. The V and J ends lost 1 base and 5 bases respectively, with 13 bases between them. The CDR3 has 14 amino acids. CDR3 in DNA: TGCGCCAGCAGCTTGTTAAGCAGGGGAAACGAGCAGTACTTC. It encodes CASSLLSRGNEQYF.

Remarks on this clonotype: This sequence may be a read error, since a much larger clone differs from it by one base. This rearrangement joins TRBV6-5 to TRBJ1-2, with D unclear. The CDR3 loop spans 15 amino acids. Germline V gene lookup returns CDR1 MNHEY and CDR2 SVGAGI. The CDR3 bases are TGTGCCAGCAGGGATACTCGCCTGCCTAACTATGCCTACACCTTC. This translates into CASRDTRLPNYAYTF.

The DNA for the CDR3 is TGTGCCAGCAGTGATTTCAGACTAGCGGGATGGGAGACCCAGTACTTC. It yields the protein CASSDFRLAGWETQYF. The chain has TRBV6-1 and TRBJ2-5; TRBD2 matches 11 bases. J was trimmed by 5 bases and V by 3 bases; bases with no gene match: 8. This CDR3 region has 16 residues. The V gene's germline CDR1 is MNHNS and CDR2 SASEGT.

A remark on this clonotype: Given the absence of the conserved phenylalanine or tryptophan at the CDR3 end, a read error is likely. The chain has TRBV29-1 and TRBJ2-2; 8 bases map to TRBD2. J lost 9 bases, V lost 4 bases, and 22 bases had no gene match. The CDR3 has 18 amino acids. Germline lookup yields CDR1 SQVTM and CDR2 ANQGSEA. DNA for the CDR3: TGCAGCGTTGGGGGGGCGCTTAGCGGGAACCTTCTCGGCAGGGAGCTGTTTCTT. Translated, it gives CSVGGALSGNLLGRELFL.

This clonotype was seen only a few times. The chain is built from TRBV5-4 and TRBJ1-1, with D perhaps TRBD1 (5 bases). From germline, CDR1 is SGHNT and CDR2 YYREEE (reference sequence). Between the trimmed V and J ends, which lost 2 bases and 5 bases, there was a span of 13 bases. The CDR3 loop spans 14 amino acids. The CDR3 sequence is CASSFNRSRTEAFF. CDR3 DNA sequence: TGTGCCAGCAGCTTTAACAGGAGTAGAACTGAAGCTTTCTTT.

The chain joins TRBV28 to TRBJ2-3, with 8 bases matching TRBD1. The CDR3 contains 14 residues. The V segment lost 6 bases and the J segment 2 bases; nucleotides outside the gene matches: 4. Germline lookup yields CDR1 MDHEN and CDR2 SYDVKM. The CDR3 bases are TGTGCCAGCAGGGACAGGGCCCTCACAGATACGCAGTATTTT. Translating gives CASRDRALTDTQYF.

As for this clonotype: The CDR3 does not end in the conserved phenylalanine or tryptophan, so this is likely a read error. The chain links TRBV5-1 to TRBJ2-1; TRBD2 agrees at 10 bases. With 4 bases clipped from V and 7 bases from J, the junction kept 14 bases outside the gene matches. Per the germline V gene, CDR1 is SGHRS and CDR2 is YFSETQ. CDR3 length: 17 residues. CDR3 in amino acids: CASSAAPGASGSNEQFS. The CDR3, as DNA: TGCGCCAGCAGCGCGGCCCCGGGTGCTAGCGGGAGTAATGAGCAGTTCTCC.

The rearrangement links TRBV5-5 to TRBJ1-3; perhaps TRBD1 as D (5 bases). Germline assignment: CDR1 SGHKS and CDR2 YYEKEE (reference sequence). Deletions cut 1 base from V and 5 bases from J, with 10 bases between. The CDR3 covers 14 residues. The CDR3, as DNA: TGTGCCAGCAGCTTGTACCAGGGCCGAAACACCATATATTTT. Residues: CASSLYQGRNTIYF.

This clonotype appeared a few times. The CDR3 bases are TGTGCCAGCAGTTTCGGAGGACTCTTTAACTATGGCTACACCTTC. It translates to CASSFGGLFNYGYTF. This chain uses TRBV28 with TRBJ1-2; D is unresolved. This CDR3 spans 15 amino acids. The germline CDR1 and CDR2 sequences are MDHEN and SYDVKM. Trimming shortened V by 3 bases and J by 1 base, and 12 bases separated the two germline ends.

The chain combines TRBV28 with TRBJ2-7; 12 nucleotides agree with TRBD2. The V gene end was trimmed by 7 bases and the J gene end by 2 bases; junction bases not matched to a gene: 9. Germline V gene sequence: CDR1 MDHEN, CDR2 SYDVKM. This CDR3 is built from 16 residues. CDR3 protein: CASTRGGLAGTYEQYF. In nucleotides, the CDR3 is TGTGCCAGCACCAGGGGAGGACTAGCGGGAACCTACGAGCAGTACTTC.

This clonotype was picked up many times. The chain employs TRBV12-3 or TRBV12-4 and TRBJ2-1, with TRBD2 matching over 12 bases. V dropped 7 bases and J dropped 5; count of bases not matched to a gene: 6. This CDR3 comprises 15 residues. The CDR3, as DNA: TGTGCCAGCACCCGACTAGCGGGAGCCGACAATGAGCAGTTCTTC. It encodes CASTRLAGADNEQFF.

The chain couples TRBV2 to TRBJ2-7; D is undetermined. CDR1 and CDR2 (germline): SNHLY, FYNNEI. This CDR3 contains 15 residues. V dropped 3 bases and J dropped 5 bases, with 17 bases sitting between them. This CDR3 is CASSDYFNPGDEQYF. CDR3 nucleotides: TGTGCCAGCAGTGATTACTTCAACCCGGGTGACGAGCAGTACTTC.

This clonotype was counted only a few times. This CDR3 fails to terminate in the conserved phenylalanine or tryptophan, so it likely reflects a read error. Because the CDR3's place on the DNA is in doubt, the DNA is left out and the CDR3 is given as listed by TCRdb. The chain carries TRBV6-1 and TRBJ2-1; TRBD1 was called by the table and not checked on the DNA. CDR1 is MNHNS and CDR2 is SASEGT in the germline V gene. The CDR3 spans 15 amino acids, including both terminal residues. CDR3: CASSYRDRHNNEQLI.

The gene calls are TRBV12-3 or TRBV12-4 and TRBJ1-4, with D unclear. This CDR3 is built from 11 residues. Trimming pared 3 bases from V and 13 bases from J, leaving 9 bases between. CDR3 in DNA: TGTGCCAGCAGTTTCCGGGGAAGACTGTTTTTT. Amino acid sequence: CASSFRGRLFF.

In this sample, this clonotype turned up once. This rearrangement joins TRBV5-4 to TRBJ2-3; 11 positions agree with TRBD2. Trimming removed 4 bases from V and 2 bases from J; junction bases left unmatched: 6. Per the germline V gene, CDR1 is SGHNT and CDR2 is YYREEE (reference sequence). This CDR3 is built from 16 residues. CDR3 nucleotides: TGTGCCAGCAGCAGTCTAGCGGGGGGTGTCACAGATACGCAGTATTTT. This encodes CASSSLAGGVTDTQYF.

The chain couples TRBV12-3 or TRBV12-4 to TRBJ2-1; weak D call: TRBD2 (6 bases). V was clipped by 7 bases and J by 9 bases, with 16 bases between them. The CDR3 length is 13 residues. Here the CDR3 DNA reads TGTGCCAGCACCGTGGAGGGGACGAGTGAGCAGTTCTTC. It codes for CASTVEGTSEQFF.

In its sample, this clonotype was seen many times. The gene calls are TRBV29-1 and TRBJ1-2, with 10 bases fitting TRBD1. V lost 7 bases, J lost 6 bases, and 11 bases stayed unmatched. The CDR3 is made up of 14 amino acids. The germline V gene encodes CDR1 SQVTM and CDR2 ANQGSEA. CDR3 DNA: TGCAGCGACCGGGACAGGGGAGGGGGAAATGGCTACACCTTC. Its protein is CSDRDRGGGNGYTF.

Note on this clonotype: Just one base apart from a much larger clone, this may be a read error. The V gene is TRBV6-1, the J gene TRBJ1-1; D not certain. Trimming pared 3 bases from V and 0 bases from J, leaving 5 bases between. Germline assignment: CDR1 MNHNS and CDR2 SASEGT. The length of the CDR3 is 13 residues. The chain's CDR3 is CASSDEMNTEAFF. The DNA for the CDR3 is TGTGCCAGCAGTGATGAAATGAACACTGAAGCTTTCTTT.

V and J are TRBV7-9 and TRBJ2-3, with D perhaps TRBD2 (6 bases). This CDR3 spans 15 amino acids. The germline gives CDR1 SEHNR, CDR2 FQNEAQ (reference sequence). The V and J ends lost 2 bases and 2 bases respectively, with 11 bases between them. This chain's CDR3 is CASSLQWGLTDTQYF. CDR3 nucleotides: TGTGCCAGCAGCTTACAGTGGGGACTCACAGATACGCAGTATTTT.

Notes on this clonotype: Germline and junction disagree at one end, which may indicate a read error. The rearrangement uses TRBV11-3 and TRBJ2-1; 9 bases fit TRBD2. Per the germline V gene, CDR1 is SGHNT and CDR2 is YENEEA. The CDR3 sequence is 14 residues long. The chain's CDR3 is CTSSSGTSRSEQFF. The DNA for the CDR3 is TGTACCAGCAGCTCCGGGACTAGCAGAAGTGAGCAGTTCTTC.

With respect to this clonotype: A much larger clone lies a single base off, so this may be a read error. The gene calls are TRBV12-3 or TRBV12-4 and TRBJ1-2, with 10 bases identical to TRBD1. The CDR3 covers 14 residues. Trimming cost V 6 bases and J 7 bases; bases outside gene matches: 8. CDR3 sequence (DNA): TGTGCCAGCAGGACCGGGACAGGGGAGAGTGGCTACACCTTC. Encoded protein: CASRTGTGESGYTF.

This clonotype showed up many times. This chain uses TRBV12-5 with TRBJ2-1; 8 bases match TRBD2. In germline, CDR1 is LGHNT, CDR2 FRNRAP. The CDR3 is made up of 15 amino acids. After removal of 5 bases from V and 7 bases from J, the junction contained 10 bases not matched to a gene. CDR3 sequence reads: CASGTQAGVINEQFF. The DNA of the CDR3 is TGTGCTAGTGGTACGCAAGCGGGAGTAATAAATGAGCAGTTCTTC.

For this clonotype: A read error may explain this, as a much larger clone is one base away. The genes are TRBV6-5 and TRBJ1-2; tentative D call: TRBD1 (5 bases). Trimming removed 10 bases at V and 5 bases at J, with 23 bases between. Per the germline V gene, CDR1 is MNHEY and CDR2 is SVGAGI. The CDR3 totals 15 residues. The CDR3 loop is CATSKWDGVKYGYTF. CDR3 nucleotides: TGTGCCACTTCAAAATGGGACGGTGTGAAGTATGGCTACACCTTC.

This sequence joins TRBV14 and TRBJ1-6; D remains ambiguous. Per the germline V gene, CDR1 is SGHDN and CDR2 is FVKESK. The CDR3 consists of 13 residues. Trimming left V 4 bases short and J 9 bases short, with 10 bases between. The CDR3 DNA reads TGTGCCAGCAGCCTTGGATTTGGTTCACCCCTCCACTTT. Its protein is CASSLGFGSPLHF.